What follows describes a single T cell receptor beta chain. The data originate from a study of blood T cell repertoires in COVID-19. Study summary: COVID-19 samples, acute and convalescent, were from the United States, Italy and Spain. From T cells, B-cell-depleted T cells, or PBMCs came the material, which was cDNA or gDNA.

Germline lookup yields CDR1 SGHDT and CDR2 YYEEEE. CDR3 length: 16 residues. V gave up 1 base and J gave up 0 bases; unmatched junction bases: 2. Study processing details: Cell counts per sample came from amplifying reference gene primers. Produced via immunoSEQ multiplex PCR; TCRdb's table is partial and in-frame only. Clone size and V and J calls were adopted from that table, with D and trimming inferred from the DNA. The sample shows some 45,000 clones, around nine tenths of them seen only once. V gene TRBV5-6 combines with J gene TRBJ2-7, with TRBD1 matching over 12 bases. This receptor was taken from a human donor in a cohort sampled during active COVID-19. The sequenced sample was peripheral blood. The CDR3 loop reads CASSLPGQGASYEQYF. CDR3 coding DNA: TGTGCCAGCAGCTTGCCGGGACAGGGGGCCTCCTACGAGCAGTACTTC.